Sequencing of this T cell receptor (beta chain) was carried out in a study of identical twins. A template switching step contributed a universal primer site, while unique molecular identifiers were present in the cDNA. TCRdb independently ran MiXCR on the 5' RACE reads; one entry per CDR3 protein. The sample consists of roughly 290,000 distinct CDR3 sequences, 8% to 9.5% of them appearing once. To note about this clonotype: Its antigen is unknown.

The germline V gene encodes CDR1 LNHNV and CDR2 YYDKDF (reference sequence). Trimming removed 0 bases from V and 3 bases from J; junction bases left unmatched: 2. The CDR3 spans 14 residues. In every case, the donor was a healthy Caucasian. Findings of the study overall: A lower insertion count was a feature of abundant cord blood beta clonotypes, with no such feature in memory repertoires.

This sample also belongs to another study, concerning yellow fever vaccine responses in identical twins. Turning to that study: After vaccination, twins' T cell response reportedly seemed partly convergent, partly personalized.

The TCR comes from a woman aged 18-35 years in good health. The sample taken for sequencing was CD8+ T cells sorted from blood. The chain couples TRBV15 to TRBJ2-7; 7 bases are a match to TRBD1. The CDR3 DNA sequence: TGTGCCACCAGCAGAGAAGGGACAGTCTACGAGCAGTACTTC. This translates into CATSREGTVYEQYF.